This T cell receptor (beta chain) was documented in a study of cytomegalovirus exposure and HLA in healthy donors. Study outcomes and limitations: Both high specificity and high sensitivity reportedly marked the classifier's diagnosis of cytomegalovirus status.

Germline loops: CDR1 SNHLY, CDR2 FYNNEI. V dropped 8 bases and J dropped 0 bases, with 12 bases sitting between them. The CDR3 is 14 amino acids. The repertoire was sequenced with immunoSEQ multiplex PCR; TCRdb's copy has only in-frame clones and lacks some. The sample contains under 250,000 clones, more than 75% of which appear only once. Points on this clone: What it recognizes is unknown.

The sequenced sample consisted of PBMCs. This clonotype was obtained from a young woman in good health and CMV-seropositive. The V and J genes are TRBV2 and TRBJ2-3; no clear D. The CDR3 reads CASQEWRSTDTQYF. The CDR3 bases are TGTGCCAGCCAGGAATGGCGTAGCACAGATACGCAGTATTTT.